These 25 T cell receptor beta chains originate from one sample sequenced in a study of vaccination effects on CD4 cells after COVID-19. Using immunoSEQ multiplex PCR, the repertoire was profiled, and TCRdb retains in-frame clones only, with some absent. The data show around 25,000 clones, approximately 79% seen once. Antigen specificity for these receptors is unknown. Peptide-pool stimulation followed by sequencing identified expanded antigen-specific CD4+ clonotypes in the ViraFEST assay. Culturing for about 10 days preceded CD4+ T cell isolation. BNT162b2 vaccine or mRNA-1273 vaccine was given to participants in two doses. The sample consisted of CD4+ T cells from PBMCs cultured with SARS-CoV-2 spike peptides, taken after COVID-19 vaccination. These receptors were collected from a human donor who received a COVID-19 vaccine. Some clones in this sample may be carry-over from other donors' samples.

The chain links TRBV2 to TRBJ2-7, with 12 bases lining up with TRBD1. The CDR3 extends over 15 amino acids. Looked up from germline, CDR1 is SNHLY and CDR2 is FYNNEI. With V trimmed by 6 bases and J by 5 bases, 8 bases remained unmatched. The CDR3: CASRRTRDRGHEQYV. DNA of the CDR3: TGTGCCAGCAGACGTACGCGGGACAGGGGGCACGAGCAGTACGTC.

The chain uses TRBV5-1 and TRBJ1-6, with D tentatively TRBD1 (6 bases). The V gene lost 0 bases and the J gene lost 6 bases, with 10 bases spanning the gap. The length of the CDR3 is 15 residues. CDR1 SGHRS and CDR2 YFSETQ come from the germline V gene. CDR3 sequence reads: CASSLGTARNSPLHF. As DNA, the CDR3 is TGCGCCAGCAGCTTGGGGACAGCCCGTAATTCACCCCTCCACTTT.

This clone was counted only a few times. J is TRBJ1-2 and V is TRBV28; 8 positions agree with TRBD1. V lost 2 bases to trimming and J lost 6 bases; unmatched junction nucleotides: 2. Germline V gene data show CDR1 as MDHEN and CDR2 as SYDVKM. The CDR3 loop spans 13 amino acids. The CDR3 DNA is TGTGCCAGCAGTTTAGCAGGGGGCAATGGCTACACCTTC. The encoded protein is CASSLAGGNGYTF.

The chain couples TRBV10-2 to TRBJ2-4; unclear D gene. Trimming removed 3 bases from V and 7 bases from J, with 7 bases in between. Germline loops: CDR1 WSHSY, CDR2 SAAADI. The CDR3 runs to 12 residues. The CDR3 region is CASSERGNIQYF. CDR3 sequence (DNA): TGCGCCAGCAGTGAACGAGGTAACATTCAGTACTTC.

The chain carries TRBV11-2 and TRBJ1-3; D call uncertain. V was clipped by 1 base and J by 0 bases, with 13 bases between them. Germline V gives CDR1 SGHAT, CDR2 FQNNGV. This CDR3 comprises 17 residues. CDR3 residues: CASSLGSDSGSGNTIYF. The CDR3 DNA follows: TGTGCCAGCAGCTTAGGATCGGACTCCGGCTCTGGAAACACCATATATTTT.

This clone was counted only a few times. The chain carries TRBV5-1 and TRBJ2-3, with D perhaps matching TRBD1 (6 bases). Germline CDR1 and CDR2: SGHRS and YFSETQ. The CDR3 is 14 residues long. The germline V and J ends were trimmed by 6 bases and 2 bases, with 13 bases remaining between them. This CDR3 is CASTLTGLTDTQYF. The CDR3 coding sequence is TGCGCCAGCACCCTAACAGGGCTCACAGATACGCAGTATTTT. The entire variable domain, with the rest obtained from reference TRBV5-1 and TRBJ2-3, is as follows: KAGVTQTPRYLIKTRGQQVTLSCSPISGHRSVSWYQQTPGQGLQFLFEYFSETQRNKGNFPGRFSGRQFSNSRSEMNVSTLELGDSALYLCASTLTGLTDTQYFGPGTRLTVL.

The sample holds one count of this clone. V usage is TRBV15 and J usage is TRBJ2-1, with D maybe TRBD1 (7 bases). V was cut by 4 bases and J by 6 bases, with 19 bases left in between. CDR1 is LNHNV, CDR2 YYDKDF, per germline (reference sequence). The CDR3 consists of 16 residues. The CDR3, as DNA: TGTGCCACCAGCAAGGGGGGAACAGGGGCCTTCAATGAGCAGTTCTTC. This gives the protein CATSKGGTGAFNEQFF.

The chain carries TRBV7-8 and TRBJ1-5, with 7 bases identical to TRBD1. There are 15 residues in the CDR3. The V gene end was trimmed by 0 bases and the J gene end by 6 bases; junction bases not matched to a gene: 5. Germline CDR1 and CDR2: SGHVS and FQNEAQ. The CDR3 loop is CASSLAEGGSQPQHF. The CDR3 DNA reads as TGTGCCAGCAGCTTAGCAGAAGGGGGCAGTCAGCCCCAGCATTTT.

The V and J genes are TRBV5-6 and TRBJ1-5; D gene ambiguous. Germline-derived CDR1 and CDR2 are SGHDT and YYEEEE. CDR3 length: 17 residues. Trimming shortened V by 0 bases and J by 0 bases, and 13 bases separated the two germline ends. CDR3 amino acids: CASSLATGYTSNQPQHF. In DNA, the CDR3 is TGTGCCAGCAGCTTGGCCACCGGATACACTAGCAATCAGCCCCAGCATTTT.

This clone was detected a few times. The chain uses TRBV6-5 and TRBJ1-5; tentative D call: TRBD1 (5 bases). The V end lost 6 bases, the J end lost 5 bases, and 17 bases lay between the germline ends. The CDR3 spans 15 residues. Per the germline V gene, CDR1 is MNHEY and CDR2 is SVGAGI. The CDR3 DNA reads as TGTGCCAGCAGGCAGACAGACTATAATTATCAGCCCCAGCATTTT. Translated: CASRQTDYNYQPQHF.

The rearrangement uses TRBV5-6 and TRBJ1-1; TRBD1 matches at 7 bases. The germline CDR1 and CDR2 sequences are SGHDT and YYEEEE. The CDR3 sequence is 13 residues long. Trimming took 4 bases from V and 4 from J; bases not matched to a gene: 4. The CDR3 DNA reads as TGTGCCAGCAGCACCCCAGGGGGCACTGAAGCTTTCTTT. Its protein is CASSTPGGTEAFF.

This rearrangement joins TRBV6-5 to TRBJ1-5, with a possible D match to TRBD1 (6 bases). The CDR3 spans 14 residues. Germline values: CDR1 MNHEY, CDR2 SVGAGI. The V gene lost 6 bases and the J gene lost 2 bases, with 11 bases spanning the gap. The CDR3 reads CASRGGAGNQPQHF. The CDR3 region has the DNA TGTGCCAGCAGGGGGGGGGCAGGCAATCAGCCCCAGCATTTT.

This clone showed up just once. The V gene is TRBV13, the J gene TRBJ2-1; 10 bases are a match to TRBD1. Trimming took 0 bases from V and 8 from J; bases not matched to a gene: 7. This CDR3 is 16 amino acids long. Per germline, CDR1 PRHDT and CDR2 FYEKMQ (reference sequence). CDR3 amino acids: CASSLGGGTGAHEQFF. The CDR3 coding sequence is TGTGCCAGCAGCTTAGGTGGGGGGACAGGGGCGCATGAGCAGTTCTTC.

The J gene is TRBJ2-1, the V gene TRBV4-1, with TRBD2 matching 11 bases. With 1 base clipped from V and 6 bases from J, the junction kept 8 bases outside the gene matches. The CDR3 covers 17 residues. CDR1 is MGHRA and CDR2 is YSYEKL in the germline V gene. The CDR3 bases are TGCGCCAGCAGCCAAGCGCCCCTCGGGACTAGCGGCAATGAGCAGTTCTTC. Translated, it gives CASSQAPLGTSGNEQFF.

V and J are TRBV9 and TRBJ1-1; no definite D call. The CDR3 is made up of 17 amino acids. The V end lost 4 bases, the J end lost 3 bases, and 22 bases lay between the germline ends. CDR1 and CDR2 from the germline V gene are SGDLS and YYNGEE. In DNA, the CDR3 is TGTGCCAGCAGCCCAGCTAGTGGAAGTTCGCCCTACACTGAAGCTTTCTTT. Translation gives CASSPASGSSPYTEAFF.

This clone is termed large. Other DNA sequences of this sample code for an identical CDR3. The chain uses TRBV12-3 or TRBV12-4 and TRBJ1-3; the D is unclear. The length of the CDR3 is 11 residues. Trimming stripped 4 bases from V and 2 bases from J, with 0 bases between. The CDR3 spells CASSSGNTIYF. CDR3 DNA sequence: TGTGCCAGCAGTTCTGGAAACACCATATATTTT.

This rearrangement joins TRBV25-1 to TRBJ1-4; D gene unclear. CDR1 is MGHDK and CDR2 is SYGVNS in the germline V gene. V dropped 6 bases and J dropped 3 bases, with 17 bases sitting between them. The CDR3 runs to 16 residues. DNA for the CDR3: TGTGCCAGCAGCGAAAGGCCGGGTGCGGCTAATGAAAAACTGTTTTTT. It encodes CASSERPGAANEKLFF.

The V call is TRBV9, the J call TRBJ2-4; 8 positions match TRBD2. The V gene end was trimmed by 4 bases and the J gene end by 1 base; junction bases not matched to a gene: 13. The CDR3 sequence is 18 residues long. Germline V gene sequence: CDR1 SGDLS, CDR2 YYNGEE. For the CDR3, the DNA is TGTGCCAGCAGCCCCCGGGGGGGGAGATTACAGGCCAAAAACATTCAGTACTTC. Translation: CASSPRGGRLQAKNIQYF.

J is TRBJ1-6 and V is TRBV6-5; the D is unclear. Germline-derived CDR1 and CDR2 are MNHEY and SVGAGI. The CDR3 has 13 residues. With 2 bases removed from V and 13 bases from J, the gap between germline ends came to 12 bases. In DNA form, the CDR3 reads TGTGCCAGCAGTTACGGGAGGACGGTTCCCCTCCACTTT. The encoded protein is CASSYGRTVPLHF.

This chain connects TRBV2 to TRBJ2-3; the D gene is possibly TRBD2 (6 bases). CDR1 and CDR2 (germline): SNHLY, FYNNEI. CDR3 size: 14 residues. Trimming removed 3 bases at V and 4 bases at J, with 11 bases between. This CDR3 is CASSDGRFPDTQYF. DNA for the CDR3: TGTGCCAGCAGTGACGGGAGATTCCCAGATACGCAGTATTTT. The full variable domain, with the rest looked up from reference TRBV2 and TRBJ2-3, is EPEVTQTPSHQVTQMGQEVILRCVPISNHLYFYWYRQILGQKVEFLVSFYNNEISEKSEIFDDQFSVERPDGSNFTLKIRSTKLEDSAMYFCASSDGRFPDTQYFGPGTRLTVL.

For this clone: This same CDR3 is encoded by further DNA sequences in the sample. The chain recombines TRBV27 with TRBJ1-5; 9 bases fit TRBD1. The CDR3 sequence is 16 residues long. CDR1 and CDR2 from the germline V gene are MNHEY and SMNVEV (reference sequence). With V trimmed by 5 bases and J by 1 base, 6 bases remained unmatched. CDR3 nucleotide sequence: TGTGCCAGCAGTCCACTCGACAGGGGGAGCAATCAGCCCCAGCATTTT. Translated, it gives CASSPLDRGSNQPQHF.

The chain links TRBV19 to TRBJ2-1; D may match TRBD1 or TRBD2 (6 bases each). This CDR3 is built from 14 residues. Per the germline V gene, CDR1 is LNHDA and CDR2 is SQIVND (reference sequence). V lost 4 bases and J 3 bases, leaving 10 bases between the germline ends. CDR3 loop: CASSRGASYNEQFF. CDR3 DNA sequence: TGTGCCAGTAGTAGGGGGGCCAGCTACAATGAGCAGTTCTTC.

The chain carries TRBV6-5 and TRBJ2-7; 7 nucleotides line up with TRBD2. This CDR3 has 12 amino acids. Germline V CDR1 and CDR2: MNHEY, SVGAGI. The CDR3 loop reads CASGAVPYEQYV. In DNA, the CDR3 is TGTGCAAGCGGGGCAGTCCCCTACGAGCAGTACGTC.

The chain links TRBV7-8 to TRBJ1-4; D remains ambiguous. CDR3 length: 14 residues. The germline CDR1 and CDR2 sequences are SGHVS and FQNEAQ. Trimming cost V 3 bases and J 8 bases, with 13 bases left between them. The CDR3: CASSFGRGAEKLFF. DNA of the CDR3: TGTGCCAGCAGCTTCGGACGGGGAGCAGAAAAACTGTTTTTT.

The genes are TRBV10-1 and TRBJ1-1, with 10 bases matching TRBD1. The V gene's germline CDR1 is WNHNN and CDR2 SYGVQD (reference sequence). CDR3 length equals 14 residues. J lost 10 bases, V lost 3 bases, and 8 bases had no gene match. The DNA of the CDR3 is TGCGCCAGCAGTGACCCGGGACAGGGGATGGCAGCTTTCTTT. This codes for CASSDPGQGMAAFF.